This T cell receptor beta chain was recorded in a study of technical replicates of blood from a handful of donors. TCRdb's copy holds only in-frame clones and misses some; the assay was immunoSEQ multiplex PCR. The sample records roughly 92,000 clones, about 95% being singletons. CDR1 and CDR2 (germline): MDHEN, SYDVKM. V trimming: 6 bases; J trimming: 6 bases; junction bases outside the gene matches: 10. This CDR3 contains 15 residues. This clonotype was sampled from a human donor in good health. The V and J genes are TRBV28 and TRBJ2-1; TRBD2 matches at 8 bases. Source material: T cells isolated from PBMCs. The CDR3: CASSLRAGTSNEQFF. The CDR3 nucleotides read TGTGCCAGCAGCCTCAGGGCGGGGACTAGCAATGAGCAGTTCTTC.